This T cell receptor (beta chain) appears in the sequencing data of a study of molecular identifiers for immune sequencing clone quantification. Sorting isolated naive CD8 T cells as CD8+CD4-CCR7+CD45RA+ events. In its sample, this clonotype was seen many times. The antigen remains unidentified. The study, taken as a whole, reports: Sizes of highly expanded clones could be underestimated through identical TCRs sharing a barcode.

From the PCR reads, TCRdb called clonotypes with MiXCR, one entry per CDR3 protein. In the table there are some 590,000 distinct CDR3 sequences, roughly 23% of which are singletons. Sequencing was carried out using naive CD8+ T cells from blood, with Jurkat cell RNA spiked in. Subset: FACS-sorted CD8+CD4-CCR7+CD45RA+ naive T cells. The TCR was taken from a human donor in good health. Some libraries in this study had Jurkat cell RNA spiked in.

The CDR3 region is CASSSGLAVNEQFF. The CDR3 region has the DNA TGTGCCAGCAGCTCGGGACTAGCGGTGAATGAGCAGTTCTTC. This rearrangement joins TRBV11-2 to TRBJ2-1; 11 bases map to TRBD2. Trimming removed 4 bases from V and 7 bases from J; junction bases left unmatched: 3. In germline, CDR1 is SGHAT, CDR2 FQNNGV. The CDR3 extends over 14 amino acids. The whole variable domain, remainder taken from reference TRBV11-2 and TRBJ2-1, is EAGVAQSPRYKIIEKRQSVAFWCNPISGHATLYWYQQILGQGPKLLIQFQNNGVVDDSQLPKDRFSAERLKGVDSTLKIQPAKLEDSAVYLCASSSGLAVNEQFFGPGTRLTVL.